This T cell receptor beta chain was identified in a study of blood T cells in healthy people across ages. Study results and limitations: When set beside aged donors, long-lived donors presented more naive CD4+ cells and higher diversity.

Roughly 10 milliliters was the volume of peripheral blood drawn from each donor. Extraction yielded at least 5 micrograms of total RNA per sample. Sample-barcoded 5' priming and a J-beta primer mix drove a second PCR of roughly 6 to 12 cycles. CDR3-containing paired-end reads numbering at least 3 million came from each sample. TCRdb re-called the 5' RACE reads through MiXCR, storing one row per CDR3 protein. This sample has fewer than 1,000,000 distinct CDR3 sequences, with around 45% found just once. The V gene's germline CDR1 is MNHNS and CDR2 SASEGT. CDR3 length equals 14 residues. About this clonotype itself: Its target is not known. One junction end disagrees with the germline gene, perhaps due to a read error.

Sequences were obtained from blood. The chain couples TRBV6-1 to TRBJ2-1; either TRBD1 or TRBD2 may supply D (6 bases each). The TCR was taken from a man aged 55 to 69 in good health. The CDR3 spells CASREAMGGDEQFF. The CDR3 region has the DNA TGTGCCAGCCGTGAAGCTATGGGGGGCGATGAGCAGTTCTTC.